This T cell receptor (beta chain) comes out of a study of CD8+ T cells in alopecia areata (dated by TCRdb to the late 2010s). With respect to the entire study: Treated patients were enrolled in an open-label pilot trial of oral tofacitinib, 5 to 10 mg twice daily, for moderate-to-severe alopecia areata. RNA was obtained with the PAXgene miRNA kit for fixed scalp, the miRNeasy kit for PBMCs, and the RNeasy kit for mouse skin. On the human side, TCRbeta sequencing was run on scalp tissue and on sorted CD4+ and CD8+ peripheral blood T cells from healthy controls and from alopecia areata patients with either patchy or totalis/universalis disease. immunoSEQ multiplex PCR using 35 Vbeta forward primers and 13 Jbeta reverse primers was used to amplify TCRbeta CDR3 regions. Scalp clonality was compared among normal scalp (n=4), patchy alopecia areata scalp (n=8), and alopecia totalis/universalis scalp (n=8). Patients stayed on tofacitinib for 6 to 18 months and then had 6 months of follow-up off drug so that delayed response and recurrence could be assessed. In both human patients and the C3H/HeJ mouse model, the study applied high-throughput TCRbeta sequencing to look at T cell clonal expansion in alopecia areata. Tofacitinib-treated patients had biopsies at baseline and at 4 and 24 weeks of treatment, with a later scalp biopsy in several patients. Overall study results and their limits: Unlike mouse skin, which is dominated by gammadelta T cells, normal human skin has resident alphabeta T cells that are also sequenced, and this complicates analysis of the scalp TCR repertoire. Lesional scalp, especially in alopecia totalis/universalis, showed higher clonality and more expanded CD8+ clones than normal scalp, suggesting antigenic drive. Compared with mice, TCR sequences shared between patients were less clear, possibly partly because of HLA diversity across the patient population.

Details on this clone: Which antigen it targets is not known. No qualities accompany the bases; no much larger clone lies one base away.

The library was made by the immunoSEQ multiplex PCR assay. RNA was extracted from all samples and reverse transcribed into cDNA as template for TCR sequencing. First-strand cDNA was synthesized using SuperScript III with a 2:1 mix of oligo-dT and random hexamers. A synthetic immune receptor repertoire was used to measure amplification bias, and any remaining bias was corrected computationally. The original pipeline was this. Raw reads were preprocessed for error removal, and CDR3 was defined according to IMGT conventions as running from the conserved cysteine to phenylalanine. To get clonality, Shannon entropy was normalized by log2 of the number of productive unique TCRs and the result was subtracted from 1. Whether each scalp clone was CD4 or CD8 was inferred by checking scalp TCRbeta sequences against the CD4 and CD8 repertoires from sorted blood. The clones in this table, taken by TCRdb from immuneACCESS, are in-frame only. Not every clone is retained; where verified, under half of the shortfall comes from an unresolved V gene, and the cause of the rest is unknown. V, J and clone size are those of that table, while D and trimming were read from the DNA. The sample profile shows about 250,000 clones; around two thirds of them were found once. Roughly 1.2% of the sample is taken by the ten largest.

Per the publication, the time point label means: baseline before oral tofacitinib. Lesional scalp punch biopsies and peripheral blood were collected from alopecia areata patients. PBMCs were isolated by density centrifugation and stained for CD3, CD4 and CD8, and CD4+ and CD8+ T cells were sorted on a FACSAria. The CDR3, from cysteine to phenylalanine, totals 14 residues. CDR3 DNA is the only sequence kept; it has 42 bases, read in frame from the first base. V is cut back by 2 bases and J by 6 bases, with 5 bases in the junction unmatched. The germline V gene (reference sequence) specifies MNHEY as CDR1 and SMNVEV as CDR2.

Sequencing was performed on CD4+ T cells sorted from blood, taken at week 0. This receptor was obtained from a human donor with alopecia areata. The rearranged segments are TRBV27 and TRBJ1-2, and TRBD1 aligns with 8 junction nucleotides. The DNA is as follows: TGTGCCAGCAGTTTAATCCAGGGGGCAAATGGCTACACCTTC. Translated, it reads CASSLIQGANGYTF.